Below are 6 T cell receptor beta chains sequenced from a single sample in a study of T cell responses to AZD1222 COVID-19 vaccine. Libraries were prepared by immunoSEQ multiplex PCR; TCRdb keeps only in-frame clonotypes and omits some of them. This sample carries around 140,000 clones, 80% to 90% of them seen once, and the ten largest clones take under 2%. The sequences come from peripheral blood, collected on day 0 of AZD1222 vaccination. All receptors come from an adult in good health.

This clone came up once. The J gene is TRBJ2-1, the V gene TRBV10-2; 8 positions agree with TRBD1. Germline values: CDR1 WSHSY, CDR2 SAAADI. V was clipped by 1 base and J by 8 bases; unmatched bases: 22. This CDR3 has 20 amino acids. CDR3 loop: CASSEFGQGAGSSQGHEQFF. The CDR3 coding sequence is TGCGCCAGCAGTGAGTTCGGGCAGGGGGCAGGGAGTTCCCAGGGCCATGAGCAGTTCTTC.

This clone was detected once. This chain joins TRBV7-9 and TRBJ2-3, with TRBD2 matching over 9 bases. This CDR3 comprises 15 residues. The germline gives CDR1 SEHNR, CDR2 FQNEAQ (reference sequence). J gave up 5 bases and V 4 bases, and 7 bases lay outside the gene matches. As DNA, the CDR3 is TGTGCCAGCAGCTGGGCGGGAGGGGGGAGAGATACGCAGTATTTT. This codes for CASSWAGGGRDTQYF. Full variable domain (rest looked up from reference TRBV7-9 and TRBJ2-3): DTGVSQNPRHKITKRGQNVTFRCDPISEHNRLYWYRQTLGQGPEFLTYFQNEAQLEKSRLLSDRFSAERPKGSFSTLEIQRTEQGDSAMYLCASSWAGGGRDTQYFGPGTRLTVL.

The chain uses TRBV2 and TRBJ1-5, with TRBD1 matching over 8 bases. The trim removed 6 bases at V and 1 base at J, leaving 11 bases unmatched. Germline V gene sequence: CDR1 SNHLY, CDR2 FYNNEI. This CDR3 region has 17 residues. This CDR3 is CASSLLRTGTSNQPQHF. The DNA of the CDR3 is TGTGCCAGCAGCCTCTTGAGGACAGGGACAAGCAATCAGCCCCAGCATTTT.

The V call is TRBV29-1, the J call TRBJ2-5; no firm D call. V was cut by 4 bases and J by 5 bases, with 11 bases left in between. This CDR3 is built from 12 residues. Germline assignment: CDR1 SQVTM and CDR2 ANQGSEA. CDR3: CSVVGVVETQYF. The CDR3 DNA reads as TGCAGCGTTGTTGGGGTTGTCGAGACCCAGTACTTC.

The chain carries TRBV6-6 and TRBJ1-1; D is unclear. Germline lookup yields CDR1 MNHNY and CDR2 SVGAGI (reference sequence). V was cut by 0 bases and J by 0 bases, with 2 bases left in between. The CDR3 sequence is 13 residues long. The CDR3 DNA sequence: TGTGCCAGCAGTTACTCACTGAACACTGAAGCTTTCTTT. Translated, it gives CASSYSLNTEAFF.

The chain carries TRBV9 and TRBJ1-3; a possible D gene is TRBD1 (5 bases). V lost 5 bases and J 4 bases, leaving 13 bases between the germline ends. Germline-derived CDR1 and CDR2 are SGDLS and YYNGEE. The CDR3 loop spans 14 amino acids. CDR3 amino acids: CASRPSGPGNTIYF. CDR3 sequence (DNA): TGTGCCAGCAGACCTTCGGGACCAGGAAACACCATATATTTT.